This TCR beta chain was retrieved from a study of glioma-infiltrating T cells after dendritic cell vaccination. Only patients with spare fresh-frozen tumor and over two years of follow-up were included. None of the glioblastoma patients had an isocitrate dehydrogenase mutation. With 6 bases clipped from V and 1 base from J, the junction kept 2 bases outside the gene matches. This CDR3 has 13 amino acids. Germline assignment: CDR1 SNHLY and CDR2 FYNNEI. TCRB CDR3 was amplified from 2 ug genomic DNA or less. Amplification used 60 V beta primers and 13 J beta primers. This table comes from immunoSEQ multiplex PCR, and its TCRdb copy is limited to in-frame clones, with some not included. The sample lists some 70,000 clones, approximately 80% occurring once.

The material was blood, obtained before dendritic cell vaccination. The source of this sequence is a human donor with glioblastoma. This chain joins TRBV2 and TRBJ1-1, with 7 positions matching TRBD1. The CDR3 DNA reads TGTGCCAGCAGGAGGACAGGGAACACTGAAGCTTTCTTT. Amino acid sequence: CASRRTGNTEAFF.